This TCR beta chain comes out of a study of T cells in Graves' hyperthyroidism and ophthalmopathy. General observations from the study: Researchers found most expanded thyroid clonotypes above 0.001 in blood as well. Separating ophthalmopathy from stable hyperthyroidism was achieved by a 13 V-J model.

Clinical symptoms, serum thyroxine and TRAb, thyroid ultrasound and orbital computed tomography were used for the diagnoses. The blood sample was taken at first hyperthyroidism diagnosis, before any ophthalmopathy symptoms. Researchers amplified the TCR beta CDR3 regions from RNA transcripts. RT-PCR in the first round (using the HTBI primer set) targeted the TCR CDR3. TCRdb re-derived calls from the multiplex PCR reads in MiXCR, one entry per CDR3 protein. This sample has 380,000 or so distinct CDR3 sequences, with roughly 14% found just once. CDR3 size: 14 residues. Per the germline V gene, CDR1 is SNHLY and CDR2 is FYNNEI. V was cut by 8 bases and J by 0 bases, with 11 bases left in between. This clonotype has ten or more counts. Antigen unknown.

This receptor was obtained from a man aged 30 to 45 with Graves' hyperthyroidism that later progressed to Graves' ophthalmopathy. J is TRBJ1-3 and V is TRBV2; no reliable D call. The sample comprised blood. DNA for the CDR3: TGTGCCAGCCCCCGATTGAGCTCTGGAAACACCATATATTTT. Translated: CASPRLSSGNTIYF.